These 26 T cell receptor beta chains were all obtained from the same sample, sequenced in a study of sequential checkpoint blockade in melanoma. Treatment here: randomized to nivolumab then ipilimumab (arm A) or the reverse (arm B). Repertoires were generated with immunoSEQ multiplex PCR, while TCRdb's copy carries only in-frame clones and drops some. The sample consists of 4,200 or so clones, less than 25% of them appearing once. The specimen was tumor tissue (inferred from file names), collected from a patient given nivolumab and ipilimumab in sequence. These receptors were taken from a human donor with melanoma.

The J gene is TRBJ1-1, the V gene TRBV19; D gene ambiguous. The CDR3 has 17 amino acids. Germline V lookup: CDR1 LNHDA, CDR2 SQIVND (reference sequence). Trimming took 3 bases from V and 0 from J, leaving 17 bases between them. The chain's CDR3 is CASSMLLTGSMNTEAFF. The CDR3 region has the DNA TGTGCCAGTAGTATGCTTTTAACTGGGAGCATGAACACTGAAGCTTTCTTT.

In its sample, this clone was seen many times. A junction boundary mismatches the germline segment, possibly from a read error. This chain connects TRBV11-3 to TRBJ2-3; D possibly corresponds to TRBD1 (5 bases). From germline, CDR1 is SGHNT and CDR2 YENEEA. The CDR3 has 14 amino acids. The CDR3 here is CASSLDRYPDTQYF. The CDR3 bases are TGTGCCAGCAGCCTAGACAGATATCCAGATACGCAGTATTTT.

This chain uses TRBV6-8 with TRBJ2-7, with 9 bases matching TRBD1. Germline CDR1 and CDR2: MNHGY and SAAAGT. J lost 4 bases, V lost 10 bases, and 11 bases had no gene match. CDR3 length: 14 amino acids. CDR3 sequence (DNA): TGTGCCATCAGGAGGGACAGGGAAGGATACGAGCAGTACTTC. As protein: CAIRRDREGYEQYF.

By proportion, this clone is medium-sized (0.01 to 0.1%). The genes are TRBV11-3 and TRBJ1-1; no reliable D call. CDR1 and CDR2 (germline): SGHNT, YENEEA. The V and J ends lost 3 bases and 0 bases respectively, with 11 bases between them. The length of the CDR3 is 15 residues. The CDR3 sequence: CASSLEGRLNTEAFF. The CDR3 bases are TGTGCCAGCAGCTTGGAGGGCAGATTGAACACTGAAGCTTTCTTT.

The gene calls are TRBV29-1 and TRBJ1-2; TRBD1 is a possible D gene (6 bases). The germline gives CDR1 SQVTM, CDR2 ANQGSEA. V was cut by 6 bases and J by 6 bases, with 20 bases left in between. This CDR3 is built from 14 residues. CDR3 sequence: CSVMRTDKSNGYTF. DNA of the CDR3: TGCAGCGTGATGCGGACAGACAAATCAAATGGCTACACCTTC.

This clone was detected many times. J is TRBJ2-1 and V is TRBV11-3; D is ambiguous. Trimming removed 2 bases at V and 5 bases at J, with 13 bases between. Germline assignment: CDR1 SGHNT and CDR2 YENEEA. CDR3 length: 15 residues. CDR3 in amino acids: CASSLTSPGNNEQFF. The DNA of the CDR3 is TGTGCCAGCAGCTTAACGTCCCCGGGCAACAATGAGCAGTTCTTC.

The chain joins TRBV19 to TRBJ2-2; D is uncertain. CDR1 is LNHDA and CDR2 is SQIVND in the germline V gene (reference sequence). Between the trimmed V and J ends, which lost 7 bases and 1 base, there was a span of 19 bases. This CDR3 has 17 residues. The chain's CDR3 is CASTPRWVDLNTGELFF. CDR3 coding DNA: TGTGCCAGTACCCCACGGTGGGTGGATCTGAACACCGGGGAGCTGTTTTTT.

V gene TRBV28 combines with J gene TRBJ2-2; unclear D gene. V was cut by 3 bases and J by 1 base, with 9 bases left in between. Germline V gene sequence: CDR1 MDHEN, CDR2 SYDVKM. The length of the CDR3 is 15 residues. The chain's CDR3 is CASSLFSGNTGELFF. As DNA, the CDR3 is TGTGCCAGCAGTTTGTTCTCAGGGAACACCGGGGAGCTGTTTTTT.

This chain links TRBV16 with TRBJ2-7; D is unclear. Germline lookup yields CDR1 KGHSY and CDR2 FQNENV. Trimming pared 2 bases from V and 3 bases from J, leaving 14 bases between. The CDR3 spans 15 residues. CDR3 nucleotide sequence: TGTGCCAGCAGCCAAGGATCGGCCAGCTACTACGAGCAGTACTTC. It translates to CASSQGSASYYEQYF. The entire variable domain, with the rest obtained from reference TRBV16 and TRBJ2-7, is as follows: GEEVAQTPKHLVRGEGQKAKLYCAPIKGHSYVFWYQQVLKNEFKFLISFQNENVFDETGMPKERFSAKCLPNSPCSLEIQATKLEDSAVYFCASSQGSASYYEQYFGPGTRLTVT.

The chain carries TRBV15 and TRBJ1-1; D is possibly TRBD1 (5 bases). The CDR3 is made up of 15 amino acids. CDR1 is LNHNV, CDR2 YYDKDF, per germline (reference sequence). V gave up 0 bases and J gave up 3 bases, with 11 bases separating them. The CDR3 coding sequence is TGTGCCACCAGCAGAGATGTTTCGGGGGACACTGAAGCTTTCTTT. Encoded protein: CATSRDVSGDTEAFF. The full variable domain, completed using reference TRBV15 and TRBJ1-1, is DAMVIQNPRYQVTQFGKPVTLSCSQTLNHNVMYWYQQKSSQAPKLLFHYYDKDFNNEADTPDNFQSRRPNTSFCFLDIRSPGLGDTAMYLCATSRDVSGDTEAFFGQGTRLTVV.

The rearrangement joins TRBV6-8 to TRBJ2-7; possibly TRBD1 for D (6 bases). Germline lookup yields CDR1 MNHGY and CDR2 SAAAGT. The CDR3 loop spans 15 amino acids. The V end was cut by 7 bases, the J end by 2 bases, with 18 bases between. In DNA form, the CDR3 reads TGTGCCAGCATTGCAGGGGACCCCGTTCCCTACGAGCAGTACTTC. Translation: CASIAGDPVPYEQYF.

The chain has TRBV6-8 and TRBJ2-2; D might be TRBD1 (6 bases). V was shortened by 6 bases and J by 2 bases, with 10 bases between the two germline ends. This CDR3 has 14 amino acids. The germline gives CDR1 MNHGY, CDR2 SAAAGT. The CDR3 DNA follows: TGTGCCAGCAGACCACAGGGTAACACCGGGGAGCTGTTTTTT. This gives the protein CASRPQGNTGELFF.

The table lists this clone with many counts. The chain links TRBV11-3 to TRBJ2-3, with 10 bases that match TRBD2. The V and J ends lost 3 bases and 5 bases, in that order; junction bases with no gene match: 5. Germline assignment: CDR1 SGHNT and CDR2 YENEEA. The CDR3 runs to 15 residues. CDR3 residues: CASSLVAGGGDTQYF. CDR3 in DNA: TGTGCCAGCAGCTTGGTAGCGGGGGGTGGAGATACGCAGTATTTT. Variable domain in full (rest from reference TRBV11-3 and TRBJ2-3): EAGVVQSPRYKIIEKKQPVAFWCNPISGHNTLYWYLQNLGQGPELLIRYENEEAVDDSQLPKDRFSAERLKGVDSTLKIQPAELGDSAVYLCASSLVAGGGDTQYFGPGTRLTVL.

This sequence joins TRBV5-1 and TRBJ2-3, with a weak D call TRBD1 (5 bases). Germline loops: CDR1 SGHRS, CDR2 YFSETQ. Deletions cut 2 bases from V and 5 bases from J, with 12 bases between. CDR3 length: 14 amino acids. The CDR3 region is CASSFREGRDTQYF. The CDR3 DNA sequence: TGCGCCAGCAGCTTCAGGGAAGGTAGAGATACGCAGTATTTT.

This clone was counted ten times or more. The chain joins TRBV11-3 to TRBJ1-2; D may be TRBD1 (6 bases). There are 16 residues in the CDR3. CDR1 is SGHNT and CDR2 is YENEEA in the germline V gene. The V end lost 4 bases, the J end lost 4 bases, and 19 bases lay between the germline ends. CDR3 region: CASSYLGGRGPYGYTF. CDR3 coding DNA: TGTGCCAGCAGCTACTTGGGGGGTCGGGGGCCCTATGGCTACACCTTC.

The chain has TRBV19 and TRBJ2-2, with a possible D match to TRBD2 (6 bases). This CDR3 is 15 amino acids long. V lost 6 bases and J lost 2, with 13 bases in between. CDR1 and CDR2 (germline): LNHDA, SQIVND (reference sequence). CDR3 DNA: TGTGCCAGTAGCCCGGTTAGCGGCAACACCGGGGAGCTGTTTTTT. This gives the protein CASSPVSGNTGELFF.

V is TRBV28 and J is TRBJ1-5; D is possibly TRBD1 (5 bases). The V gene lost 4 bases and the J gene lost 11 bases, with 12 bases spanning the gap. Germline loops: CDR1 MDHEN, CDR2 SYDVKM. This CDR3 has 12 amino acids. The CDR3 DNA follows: TGTGCCAGCAGTTCCCCAGGGATGGCCCAGCATTTT. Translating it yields CASSSPGMAQHF.

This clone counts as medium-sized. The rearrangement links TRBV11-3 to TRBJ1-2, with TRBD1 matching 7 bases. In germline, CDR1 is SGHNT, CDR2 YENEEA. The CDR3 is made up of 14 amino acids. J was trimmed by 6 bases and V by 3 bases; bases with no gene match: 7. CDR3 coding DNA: TGTGCCAGCAGCTTGCGGACAGGAGGGGATGGCTACACCTTC. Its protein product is CASSLRTGGDGYTF.

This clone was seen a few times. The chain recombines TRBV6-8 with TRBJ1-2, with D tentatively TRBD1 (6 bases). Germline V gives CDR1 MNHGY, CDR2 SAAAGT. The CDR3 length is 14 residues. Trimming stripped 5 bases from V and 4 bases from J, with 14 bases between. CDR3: CASSPGGQTYGYTF. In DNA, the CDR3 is TGTGCCAGCAGTCCGGGCGGACAGACCTATGGCTACACCTTC.

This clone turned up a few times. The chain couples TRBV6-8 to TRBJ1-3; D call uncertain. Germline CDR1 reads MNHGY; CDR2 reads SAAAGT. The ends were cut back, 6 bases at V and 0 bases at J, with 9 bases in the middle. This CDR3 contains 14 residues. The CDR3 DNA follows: TGTGCCAGCAGCCCTCACGGCTCTGGAAACACCATATATTTT. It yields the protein CASSPHGSGNTIYF.

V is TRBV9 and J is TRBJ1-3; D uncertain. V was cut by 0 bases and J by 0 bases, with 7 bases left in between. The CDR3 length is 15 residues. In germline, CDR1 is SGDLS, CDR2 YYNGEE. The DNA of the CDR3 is TGTGCCAGCAGCGTAGGGGCAGCCTCTGGAAACACCATATATTTT. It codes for CASSVGAASGNTIYF.

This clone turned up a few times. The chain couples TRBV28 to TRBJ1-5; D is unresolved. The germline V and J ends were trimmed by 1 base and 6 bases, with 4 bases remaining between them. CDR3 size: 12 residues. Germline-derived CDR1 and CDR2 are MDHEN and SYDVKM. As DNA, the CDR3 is TGTGCCAGCAGTTTATACGGTCAGCCCCAGCATTTT. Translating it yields CASSLYGQPQHF. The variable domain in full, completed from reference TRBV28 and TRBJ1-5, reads DVKVTQSSRYLVKRTGEKVFLECVQDMDHENMFWYRQDPGLGLRLIYFSYDVKMKEKGDIPEGYSVSREKKERFSLILESASTNQTSMYLCASSLYGQPQHFGDGTRLSIL.

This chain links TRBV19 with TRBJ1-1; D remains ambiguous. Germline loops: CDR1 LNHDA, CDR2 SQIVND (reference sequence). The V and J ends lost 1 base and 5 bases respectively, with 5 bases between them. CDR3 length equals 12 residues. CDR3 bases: TGTGCCAGTAGTATAGGGTTGACTGAAGCTTTCTTT. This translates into CASSIGLTEAFF.

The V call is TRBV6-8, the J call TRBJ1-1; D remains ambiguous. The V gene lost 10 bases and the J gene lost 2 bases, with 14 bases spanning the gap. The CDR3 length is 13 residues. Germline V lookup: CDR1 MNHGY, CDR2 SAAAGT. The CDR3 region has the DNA TGTGCCACCGTGGCCCAAGGCAACACTGAAGCTTTCTTT. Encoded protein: CATVAQGNTEAFF.

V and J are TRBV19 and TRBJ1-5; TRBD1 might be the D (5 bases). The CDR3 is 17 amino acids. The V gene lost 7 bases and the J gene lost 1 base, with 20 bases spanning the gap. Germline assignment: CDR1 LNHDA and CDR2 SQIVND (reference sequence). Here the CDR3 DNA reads TGTGCCAGTAACTCTAAACCGGGACTCCCGAGCAATCAGCCCCAGCATTTT. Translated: CASNSKPGLPSNQPQHF.

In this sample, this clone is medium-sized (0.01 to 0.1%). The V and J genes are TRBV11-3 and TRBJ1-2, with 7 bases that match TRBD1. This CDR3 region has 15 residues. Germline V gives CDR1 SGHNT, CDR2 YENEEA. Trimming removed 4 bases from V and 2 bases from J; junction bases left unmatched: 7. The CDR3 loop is CASSSRTTGNYGYTF. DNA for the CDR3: TGTGCCAGCAGCTCAAGAACGACAGGGAACTATGGCTACACCTTC.